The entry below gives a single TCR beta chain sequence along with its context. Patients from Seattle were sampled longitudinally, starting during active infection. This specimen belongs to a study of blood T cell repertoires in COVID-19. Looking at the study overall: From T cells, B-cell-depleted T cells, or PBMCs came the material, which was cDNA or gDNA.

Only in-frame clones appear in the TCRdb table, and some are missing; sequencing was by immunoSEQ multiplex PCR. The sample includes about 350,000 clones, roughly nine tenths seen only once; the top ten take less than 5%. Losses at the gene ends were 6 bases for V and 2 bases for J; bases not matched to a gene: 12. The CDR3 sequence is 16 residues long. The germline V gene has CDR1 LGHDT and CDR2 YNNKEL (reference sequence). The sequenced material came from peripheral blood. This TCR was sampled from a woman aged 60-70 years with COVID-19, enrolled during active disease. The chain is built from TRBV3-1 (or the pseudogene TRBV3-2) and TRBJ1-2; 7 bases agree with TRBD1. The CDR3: CASRLYGTVGNYGYTF. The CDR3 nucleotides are TGTGCCAGCAGGCTCTATGGGACAGTGGGGAACTATGGCTACACCTTC.